The source of this T cell receptor beta chain is a study of blood T cell repertoires in COVID-19 (dated by TCRdb to the early 2020s). Context from the whole study: The collaborator samples originated in the United States, Italy and Spain and spanned the acute and convalescent phases of COVID-19. The dataset comprised deeply sampled blood TCRbeta repertoires from subjects exposed to, actively infected with, or recovered from COVID-19. The sample metadata nearly always contained a de-identified subject ID, COVID-19 status, age in years and sex. The prospective study material was composed of cDNA or gDNA derived from T cells, B-cell-depleted T cells, or PBMCs. Where available, HLA class I and class II types were obtained from metadata supplied by the sample provider rather than from assay-based typing. Samples were obtained from the ongoing ImmuneRACE study (first 160 participants) and from 1,200 or so subjects provided by 6 global collaborators. A freely available public database, intended as a resource for researchers studying the immune response to SARS-CoV-2, is where the repertoires were released. General study outcomes and caveats: Clinical and demographic metadata were provided uncurated, with the amount varying by source and participant.

TCRbeta CDR3 regions were amplified from genomic DNA by means of the immunoSEQ Assay, a bias-controlled multiplex PCR. The study's processing was this. The number of nucleated cells in each sample was estimated from the amplification of reference gene primers within the assay. To quantify the absolute abundance of each unique TCRbeta CDR3 rearrangement, sequence reads were collapsed and filtered. Productive Simpson clonality was computed per sample as the square root of Simpson's diversity index over productive rearrangements. TCRdb stores this immuneACCESS table with in-frame sequences only. Part of the clones is absent; in the studies checked, under half of the shortfall reflects unresolved V genes, and no reason is known for the rest. V, J and clone size are taken as reported in that table, and D and trimming were inferred from the DNA itself. This sample has about 77,000 clones in its table, and approximately 76% of those were observed once. The ten largest clones capture about 17% of the sample.

Whole blood was collected in K2EDTA tubes by collaborating institutions according to the institutions' own protocols. Collaborator samples were shipped for TCRbeta analysis as frozen whole blood, isolated PBMCs, or DNA extracted from either sample type. The table lists this clone with a few counts. The antigen it recognizes is unknown. The sample holds no much larger clone one base away, and base qualities are not on file. Sequenced material: peripheral blood. The receptor was derived from a man in his sixties or seventies with active or convalescent COVID-19.

The DNA sequence is TGTGCCAGTAGTATAGTCGGGGGGGGGTTTCAGCCCCAGCATTTT. The translation is CASSIVGGGFQPQHF. The sequence links TRBV19 to TRBJ1-5; possibly the D gene is TRBD1, per 5 matching bases. Via the germline V gene (reference sequence), CDR1 is LNHDA and CDR2 SQIVND. From the cysteine through the phenylalanine, the CDR3 covers 15 amino acids. Solely the CDR3 DNA is kept, with 45 bases framed from the first base. V is pared back by 1 base and J by 6 bases, with 13 bases lying between the germline termini.